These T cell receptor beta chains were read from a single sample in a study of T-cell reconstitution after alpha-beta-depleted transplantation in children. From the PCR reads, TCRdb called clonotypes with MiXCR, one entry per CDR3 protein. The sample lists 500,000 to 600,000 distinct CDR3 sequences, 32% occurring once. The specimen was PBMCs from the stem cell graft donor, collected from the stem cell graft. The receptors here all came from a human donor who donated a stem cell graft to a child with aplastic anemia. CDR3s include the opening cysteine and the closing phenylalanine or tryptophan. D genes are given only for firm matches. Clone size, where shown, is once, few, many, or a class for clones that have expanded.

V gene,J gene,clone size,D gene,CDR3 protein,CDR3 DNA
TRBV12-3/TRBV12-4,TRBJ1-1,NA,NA,CASTAGGGPTEAFF,TGTGCCAGCACCGCCGGTGGGGGCCCCACTGAAGCTTTCTTT
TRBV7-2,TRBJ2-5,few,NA,CASSLAGPGLGTQYF,TGTGCCAGCAGCTTAGCGGGCCCCGGCCTGGGGACCCAGTACTTC
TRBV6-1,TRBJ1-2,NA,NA,CASSETGSVNYGYTF,TGTGCCAGCAGTGAAACAGGGTCGGTTAACTATGGCTACACCTTC
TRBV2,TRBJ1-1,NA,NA,CASSPTDTEAFF,TGTGCCAGCAGCCCCACGGACACTGAAGCTTTCTTT
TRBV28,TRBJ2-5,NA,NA,CASSFDGRRTQYF,TGTGCCAGCAGTTTCGACGGGCGAAGGACCCAGTACTTC
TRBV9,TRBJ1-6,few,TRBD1,CASSATRQGGSPLHF,TGTGCCAGCAGCGCGACCCGACAGGGTGGGTCACCCCTCCACTTT
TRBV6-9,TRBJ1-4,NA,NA,CASGGSTNEKLFF,TGTGCCAGCGGGGGTTCGACTAATGAAAAACTGTTTTTT
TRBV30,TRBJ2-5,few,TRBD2,CAGGLAGGPETQYF,TGTGCCGGGGGACTAGCGGGAGGGCCGGAGACCCAGTACTTC
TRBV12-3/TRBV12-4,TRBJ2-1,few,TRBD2,CASRSSGLSYNEQFF,TGTGCCAGCAGATCTAGCGGCCTCTCCTACAATGAGCAGTTCTTC
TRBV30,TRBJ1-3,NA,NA,CAWSAGLPKLRDTIYF,TGTGCCTGGAGTGCCGGGCTTCCAAAACTGAGGGACACCATATATTTT
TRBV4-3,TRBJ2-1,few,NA,CASSQDRANYNEQFF,TGCGCCAGCAGCCAAGATCGAGCCAACTACAATGAGCAGTTCTTC
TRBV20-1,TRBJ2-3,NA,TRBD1,CSARWWTGGDVLTSDTQYF,TGCAGTGCTAGGTGGTGGACAGGGGGCGACGTGCTAACGTCCGATACGCAGTATTTT
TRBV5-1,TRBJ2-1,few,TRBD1,CASSYTGTGGLNEQFF,TGCGCCAGCAGCTATACCGGGACAGGGGGGTTGAATGAGCAGTTCTTC
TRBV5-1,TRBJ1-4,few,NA,CASSPGATNEKLFF,TGTGCCAGCAGTCCCGGTGCAACTAATGAAAAACTGTTTTTT
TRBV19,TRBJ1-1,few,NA,CASSMRQGGTEAFF,TGTGCCAGTAGTATGCGTCAGGGAGGCACTGAAGCTTTCTTT
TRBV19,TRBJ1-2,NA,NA,CASIPRGDYGYTF,TGTGCCAGTATTCCTCGGGGTGACTATGGCTACACCTTC
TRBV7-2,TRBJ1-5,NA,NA,CASSPLGTRGDQPQHF,TGTGCCAGCAGCCCTCTTGGTACCCGGGGGGATCAGCCCCAGCATTTT
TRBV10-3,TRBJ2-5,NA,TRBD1,CAIKGQGISETQYF,TGTGCCATCAAGGGACAGGGGATTTCGGAGACCCAGTACTTC
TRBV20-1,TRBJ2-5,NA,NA,CSAGGQSGNQETQYF,TGCAGTGCAGGGGGACAAAGCGGGAACCAAGAGACCCAGTACTTC
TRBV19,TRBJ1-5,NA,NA,CASRPWEAGNQPQHF,TGTGCCAGTAGGCCCTGGGAGGCGGGCAATCAGCCCCAGCATTTT
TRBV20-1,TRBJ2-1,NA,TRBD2,CSARWTSGRLNEQFF,TGCAGTGCTAGATGGACTAGCGGGAGACTCAATGAGCAGTTCTTC
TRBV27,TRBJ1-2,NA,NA,CASSFARGSYGYTF,TGTGCCAGCAGTTTCGCCCGGGGCTCCTATGGCTACACCTTC
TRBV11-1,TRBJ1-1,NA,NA,CAHLDLPPRGEGYTEAFF,TGTGCCCATTTGGATCTCCCCCCCAGGGGAGAAGGGTACACTGAAGCTTTCTTT
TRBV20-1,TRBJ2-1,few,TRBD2,CSASQIAGYEQFF,TGCAGTGCTAGCCAAATAGCGGGATATGAGCAGTTCTTC
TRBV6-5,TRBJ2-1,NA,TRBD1,CASSYNFQGEGEQFF,TGTGCCAGCAGTTACAATTTCCAGGGGGAAGGTGAGCAGTTCTTC
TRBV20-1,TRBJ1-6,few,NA,CSARDPGAPLHF,TGCAGTGCTAGAGACCCCGGGGCACCCCTCCACTTT
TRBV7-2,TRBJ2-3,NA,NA,CASTGSLADTQYF,TGTGCCAGCACCGGTAGTCTGGCAGATACGCAGTATTTT
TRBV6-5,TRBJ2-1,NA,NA,CASSYSTVPSYNEQFF,TGTGCCAGCAGTTACTCGACGGTTCCCTCCTACAATGAGCAGTTCTTC
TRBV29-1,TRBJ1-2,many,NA,CSVQDGPPGVTF,TGCAGCGTCCAGGACGGACCTCCCGGGGTCACCTTC
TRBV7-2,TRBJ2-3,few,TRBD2,CASSSPTSGKNTQYF,TGTGCCAGCAGCTCCCCCACTAGCGGGAAGAATACGCAGTATTTT
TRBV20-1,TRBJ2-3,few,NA,CSASPRKELPNQYF,TGCAGTGCTAGTCCGAGGAAAGAGCTCCCTAACCAGTATTTT
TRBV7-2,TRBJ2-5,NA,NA,CASSLDRTQETQYF,TGTGCCAGCAGCTTAGACAGAACCCAAGAGACCCAGTACTTC
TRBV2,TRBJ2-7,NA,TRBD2,CASSEGLAGIGYEQYF,TGTGCCAGCAGTGAAGGACTAGCGGGAATAGGGTACGAGCAGTACTTC
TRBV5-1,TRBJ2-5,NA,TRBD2,CASSTGLAGRYF,TGCGCCAGCAGCACGGGACTAGCGGGGAGGTACTTC
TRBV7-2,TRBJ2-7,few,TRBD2,CASSVQGLAAPNEQYF,TGTGCCAGCAGCGTACAGGGACTAGCGGCCCCGAACGAGCAGTACTTC
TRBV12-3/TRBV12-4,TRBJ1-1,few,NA,CASSPPRNTEAFF,TGTGCCAGCAGTCCCCCAAGGAACACTGAAGCTTTCTTT
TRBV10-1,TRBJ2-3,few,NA,CASSEVFGGGTDTQYF,TGCGCCAGCAGTGAAGTTTTCGGGGGAGGCACAGATACGCAGTATTTT
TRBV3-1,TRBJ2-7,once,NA,CASSQEGRRWEQYF,TGTGCCAGCAGCCAAGAAGGTAGGCGATGGGAGCAGTACTTC
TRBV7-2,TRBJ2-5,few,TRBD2,CASSLGSGPQETQYF,TGTGCCAGCAGCTTAGGTAGCGGGCCGCAAGAGACCCAGTACTTC
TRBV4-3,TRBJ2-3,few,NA,CASSPSRQGGPYTDTQYF,TGCGCCAGCAGCCCCTCCCGACAGGGAGGCCCGTACACAGATACGCAGTATTTT
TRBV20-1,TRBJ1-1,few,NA,CSARADTPTEAFF,TGCAGTGCTAGAGCCGACACCCCTACTGAAGCTTTCTTT
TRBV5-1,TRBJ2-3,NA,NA,CASSLDGHTRTDTQYF,TGCGCCAGCAGCTTGGACGGCCATACTCGCACAGATACGCAGTATTTT
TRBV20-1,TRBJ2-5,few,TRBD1,CSAKTGGRETQYF,TGCAGTGCCAAGACAGGGGGCCGGGAGACCCAGTACTTC
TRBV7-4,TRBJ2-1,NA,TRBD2,CASSTIPIAGGYNEQFF,TGTGCCAGCAGCACCATCCCTATAGCGGGAGGTTACAATGAGCAGTTCTTC
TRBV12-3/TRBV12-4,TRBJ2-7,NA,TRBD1,CASWGQGGEQYF,TGTGCCAGCTGGGGACAGGGAGGCGAGCAGTACTTC
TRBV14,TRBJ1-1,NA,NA,CASSHHRSGTEAFF,TGTGCCAGCAGCCACCACAGATCGGGCACTGAAGCTTTCTTT
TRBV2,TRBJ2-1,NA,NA,CATSIRNEQFF,TGTGCCACCTCGATAAGGAATGAGCAGTTCTTC
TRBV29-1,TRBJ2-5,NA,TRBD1,CSTKLQGAGETQYF,TGCAGCACTAAGCTACAGGGGGCTGGGGAGACCCAGTACTTC
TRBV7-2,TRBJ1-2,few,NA,CASSSEGANYGYTF,TGTGCCAGCAGCTCCGAGGGAGCTAACTATGGCTACACCTTC
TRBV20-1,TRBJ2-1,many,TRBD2,CSARDRREGLGNEQFF,TGCAGTGCTAGAGATAGGCGGGAGGGCCTGGGAAATGAGCAGTTCTTC